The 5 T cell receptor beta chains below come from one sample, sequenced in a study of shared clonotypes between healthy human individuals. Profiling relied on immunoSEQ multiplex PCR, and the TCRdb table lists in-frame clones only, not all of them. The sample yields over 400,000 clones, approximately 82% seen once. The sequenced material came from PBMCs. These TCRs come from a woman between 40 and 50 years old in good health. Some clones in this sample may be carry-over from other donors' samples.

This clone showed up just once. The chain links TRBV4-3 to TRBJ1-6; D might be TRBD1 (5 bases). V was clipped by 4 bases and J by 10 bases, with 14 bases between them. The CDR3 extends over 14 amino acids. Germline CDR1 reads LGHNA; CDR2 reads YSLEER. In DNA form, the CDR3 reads TGCGCCAGCAGCCGGGACTCCGGGGTCTCACCCCTCCACTTT. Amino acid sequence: CASSRDSGVSPLHF.

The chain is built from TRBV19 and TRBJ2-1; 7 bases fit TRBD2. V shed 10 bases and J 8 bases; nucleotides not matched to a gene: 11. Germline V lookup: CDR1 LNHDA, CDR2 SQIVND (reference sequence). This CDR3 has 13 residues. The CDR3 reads CATSDTSDDEQFF. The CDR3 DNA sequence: TGTGCCACCTCGGACACTAGCGACGATGAGCAGTTCTTC.

The chain's CDR3 is CSVDPGRGNTEAFF. The DNA for the CDR3 is TGCAGCGTTGATCCGGGACGGGGGAACACTGAAGCTTTCTTT. The rearrangement uses TRBV29-1 and TRBJ1-1; maybe TRBD1 (5 bases). V lost 3 bases to trimming and J lost 1 base, with 12 bases between them. The V gene's germline CDR1 is SQVTM and CDR2 ANQGSEA. This CDR3 is built from 14 residues.

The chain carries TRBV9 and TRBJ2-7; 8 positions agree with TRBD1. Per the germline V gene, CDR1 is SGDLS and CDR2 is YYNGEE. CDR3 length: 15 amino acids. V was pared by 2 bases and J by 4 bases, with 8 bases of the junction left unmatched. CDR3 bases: TGTGCCAGCAGCGTTGGGCAGGGGGCGGTTTACGAGCAGTACTTC. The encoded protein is CASSVGQGAVYEQYF.

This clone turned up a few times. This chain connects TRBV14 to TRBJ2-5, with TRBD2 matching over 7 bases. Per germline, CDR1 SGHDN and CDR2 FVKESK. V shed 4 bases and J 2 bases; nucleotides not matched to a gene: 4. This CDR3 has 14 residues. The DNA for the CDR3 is TGTGCCAGCAGCCGATTCGGGGGGCAAGAGACCCAGTACTTC. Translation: CASSRFGGQETQYF.